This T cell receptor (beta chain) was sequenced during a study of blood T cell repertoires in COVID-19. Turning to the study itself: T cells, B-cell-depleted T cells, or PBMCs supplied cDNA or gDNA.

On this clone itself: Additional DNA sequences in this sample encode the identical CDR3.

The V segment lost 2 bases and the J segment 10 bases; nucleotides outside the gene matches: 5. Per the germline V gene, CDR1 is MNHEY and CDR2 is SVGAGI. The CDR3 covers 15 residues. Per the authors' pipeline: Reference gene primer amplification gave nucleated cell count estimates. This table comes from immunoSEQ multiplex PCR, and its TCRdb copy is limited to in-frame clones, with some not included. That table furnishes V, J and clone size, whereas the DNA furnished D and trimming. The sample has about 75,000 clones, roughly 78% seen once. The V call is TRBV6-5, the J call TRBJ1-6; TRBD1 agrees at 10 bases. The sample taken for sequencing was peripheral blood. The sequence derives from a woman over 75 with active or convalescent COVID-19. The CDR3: CASSYGDRGDSPLHF. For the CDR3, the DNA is TGTGCCAGCAGTTACGGGGACAGGGGCGACTCACCCCTCCACTTT.